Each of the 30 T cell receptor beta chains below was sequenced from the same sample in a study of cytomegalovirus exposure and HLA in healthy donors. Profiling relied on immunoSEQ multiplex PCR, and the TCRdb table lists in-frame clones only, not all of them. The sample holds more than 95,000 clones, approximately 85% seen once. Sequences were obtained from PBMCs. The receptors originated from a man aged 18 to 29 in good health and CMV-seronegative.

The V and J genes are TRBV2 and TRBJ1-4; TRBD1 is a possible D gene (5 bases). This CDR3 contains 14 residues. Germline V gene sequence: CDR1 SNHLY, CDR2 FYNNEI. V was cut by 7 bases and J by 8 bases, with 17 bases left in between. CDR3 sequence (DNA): TGTGCCAGCAAAAGGGTCAGGGCCCGGGAAAAACTGTTTTTT. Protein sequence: CASKRVRAREKLFF.

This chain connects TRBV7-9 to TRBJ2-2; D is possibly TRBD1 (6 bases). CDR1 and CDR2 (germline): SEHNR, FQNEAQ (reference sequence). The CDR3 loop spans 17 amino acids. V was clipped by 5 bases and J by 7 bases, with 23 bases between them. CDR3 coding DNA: TGTGCCAGCAGCCTGAACATCGACAGGCCGATGGGCGGGGAGCTGTTTTTT. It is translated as CASSLNIDRPMGGELFF.

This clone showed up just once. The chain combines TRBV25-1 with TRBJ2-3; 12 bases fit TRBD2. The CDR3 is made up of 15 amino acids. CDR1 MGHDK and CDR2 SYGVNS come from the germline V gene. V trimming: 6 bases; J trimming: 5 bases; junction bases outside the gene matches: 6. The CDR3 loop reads CASSYPGLAGDTQYF. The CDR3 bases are TGTGCCAGCAGCTATCCGGGACTAGCGGGAGATACGCAGTATTTT.

The CDR3 coding sequence is TGTGCCAGCAGCCACCTCCGTAGGGACAGGGCTGGCTACACCTTC. Its translation: CASSHLRRDRAGYTF. The V gene is TRBV11-3, the J gene TRBJ1-2; 9 positions agree with TRBD1. Trimming cost V 5 bases and J 7 bases; bases outside gene matches: 11. Looked up from germline, CDR1 is SGHNT and CDR2 is YENEEA. This CDR3 spans 15 amino acids. The full variable domain, with the rest looked up from reference TRBV11-3 and TRBJ1-2, is EAGVVQSPRYKIIEKKQPVAFWCNPISGHNTLYWYLQNLGQGPELLIRYENEEAVDDSQLPKDRFSAERLKGVDSTLKIQPAELGDSAVYLCASSHLRRDRAGYTFGSGTRLTVV.

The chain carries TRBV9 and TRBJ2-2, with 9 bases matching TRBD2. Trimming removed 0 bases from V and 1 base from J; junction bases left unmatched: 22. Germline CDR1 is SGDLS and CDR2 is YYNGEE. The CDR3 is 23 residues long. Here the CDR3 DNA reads TGTGCCAGCAGCGTAGCCTCCTCCCCCTACCCCGTAGCGGGGGCCGGGAACACCGGGGAGCTGTTTTTT. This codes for CASSVASSPYPVAGAGNTGELFF.

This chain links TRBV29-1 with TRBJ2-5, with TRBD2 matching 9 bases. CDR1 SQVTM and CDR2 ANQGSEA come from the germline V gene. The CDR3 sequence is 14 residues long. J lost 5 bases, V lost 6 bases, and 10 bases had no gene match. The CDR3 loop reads CSVRGGRAKETQYF. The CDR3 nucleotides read TGCAGCGTGCGTGGCGGGAGGGCCAAGGAGACCCAGTACTTC.

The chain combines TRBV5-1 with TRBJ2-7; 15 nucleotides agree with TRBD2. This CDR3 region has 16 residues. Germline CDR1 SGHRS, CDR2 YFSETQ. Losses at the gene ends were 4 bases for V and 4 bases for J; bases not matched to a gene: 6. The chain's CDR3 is CASSRGTSGRPYEQYF. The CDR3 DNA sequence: TGCGCCAGCAGCCGGGGGACTAGCGGGAGGCCTTACGAGCAGTACTTC.

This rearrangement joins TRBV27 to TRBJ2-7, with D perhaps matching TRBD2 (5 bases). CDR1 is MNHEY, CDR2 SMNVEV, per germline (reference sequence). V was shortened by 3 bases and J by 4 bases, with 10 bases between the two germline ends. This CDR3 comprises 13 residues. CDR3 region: CASSFGVDYEQYF. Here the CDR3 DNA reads TGTGCCAGCAGTTTCGGGGTCGATTACGAGCAGTACTTC.

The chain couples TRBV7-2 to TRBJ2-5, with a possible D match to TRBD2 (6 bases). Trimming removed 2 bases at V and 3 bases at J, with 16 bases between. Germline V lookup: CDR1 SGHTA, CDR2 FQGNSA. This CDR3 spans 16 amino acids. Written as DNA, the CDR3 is TGTGCCAGCAGCTTAAATAGCTGGCGGGGCGAAGAGACCCAGTACTTC. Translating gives CASSLNSWRGEETQYF. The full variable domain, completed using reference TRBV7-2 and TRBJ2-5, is GAGVSQSPSNKVTEKGKDVELRCDPISGHTALYWYRQSLGQGLEFLIYFQGNSAPDKSGLPSDRFSAERTGGSVSTLTIQRTQQEDSAVYLCASSLNSWRGEETQYFGPGTRLLVL.

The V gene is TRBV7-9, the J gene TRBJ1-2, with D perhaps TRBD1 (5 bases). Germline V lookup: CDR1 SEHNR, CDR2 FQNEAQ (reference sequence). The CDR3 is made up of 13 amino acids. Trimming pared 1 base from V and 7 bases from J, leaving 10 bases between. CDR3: CASSLGRESGYTF. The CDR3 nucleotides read TGTGCCAGCAGCTTAGGCAGGGAAAGTGGCTACACCTTC.

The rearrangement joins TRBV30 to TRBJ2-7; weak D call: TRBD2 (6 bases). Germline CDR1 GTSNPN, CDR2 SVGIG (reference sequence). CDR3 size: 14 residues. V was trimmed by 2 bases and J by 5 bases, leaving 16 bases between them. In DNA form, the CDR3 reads TGTGCCTGGAGTTCGGGACTCGGGATCGACGAGCAGTACTTC. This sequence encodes CAWSSGLGIDEQYF.

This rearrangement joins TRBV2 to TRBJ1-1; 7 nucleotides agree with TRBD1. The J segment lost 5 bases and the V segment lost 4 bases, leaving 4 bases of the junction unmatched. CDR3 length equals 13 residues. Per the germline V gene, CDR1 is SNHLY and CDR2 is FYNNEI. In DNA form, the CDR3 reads TGTGCCAGCAGTGGGACAGGAAAAACTGAAGCTTTCTTT. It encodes CASSGTGKTEAFF.

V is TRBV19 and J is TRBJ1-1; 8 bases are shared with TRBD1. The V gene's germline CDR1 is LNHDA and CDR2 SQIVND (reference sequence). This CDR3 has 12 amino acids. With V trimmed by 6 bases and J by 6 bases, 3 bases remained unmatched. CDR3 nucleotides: TGTGCCAGTAGCCAGACAGGGGCTGAAGCTTTCTTT. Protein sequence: CASSQTGAEAFF.

The CDR3 spells CASSGYYSNQPQHF. Written as DNA, the CDR3 is TGTGCCAGCAGTGGTTACTATAGCAATCAGCCCCAGCATTTT. V is TRBV2 and J is TRBJ1-5, with unresolved D. Trimming removed 4 bases at V and 0 bases at J, with 7 bases between. Germline values: CDR1 SNHLY, CDR2 FYNNEI. The CDR3 loop spans 14 amino acids.

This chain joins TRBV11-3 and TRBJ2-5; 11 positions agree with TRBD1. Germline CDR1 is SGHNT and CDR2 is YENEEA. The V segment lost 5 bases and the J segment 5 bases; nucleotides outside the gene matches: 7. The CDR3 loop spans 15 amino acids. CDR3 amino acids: CASSLGTGGRETQYF. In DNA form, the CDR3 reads TGTGCCAGCAGCCTCGGGACAGGGGGTAGGGAGACCCAGTACTTC.

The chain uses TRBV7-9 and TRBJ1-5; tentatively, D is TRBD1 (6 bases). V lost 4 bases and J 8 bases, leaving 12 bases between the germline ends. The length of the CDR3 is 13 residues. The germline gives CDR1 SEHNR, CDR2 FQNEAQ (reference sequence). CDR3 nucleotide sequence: TGTGCCAGCAGCTCAGAAGGGGGTGAGCCCCAGCATTTT. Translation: CASSSEGGEPQHF. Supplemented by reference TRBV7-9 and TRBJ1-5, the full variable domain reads DTGVSQNPRHKITKRGQNVTFRCDPISEHNRLYWYRQTLGQGPEFLTYFQNEAQLEKSRLLSDRFSAERPKGSFSTLEIQRTEQGDSAMYLCASSSEGGEPQHFGDGTRLSIL.

The CDR3 DNA is TGTGCCAGCAGTTTAACTAGCGGGAGGTGGAACGAGCAGTACTTC. It translates to CASSLTSGRWNEQYF. V and J are TRBV28 and TRBJ2-7, with 12 bases identical to TRBD2. Trimming at V came to 2 bases and at J to 5 bases, leaving 4 bases not matched to a gene. Germline values: CDR1 MDHEN, CDR2 SYDVKM. CDR3 length: 15 amino acids.

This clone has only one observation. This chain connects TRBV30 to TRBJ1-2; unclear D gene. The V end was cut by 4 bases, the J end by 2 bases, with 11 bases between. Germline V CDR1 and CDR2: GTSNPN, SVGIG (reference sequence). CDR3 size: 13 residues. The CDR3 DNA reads TGTGCCTGGAATGGGGAGGAGAACTATGGCTACACCTTC. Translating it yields CAWNGEENYGYTF.

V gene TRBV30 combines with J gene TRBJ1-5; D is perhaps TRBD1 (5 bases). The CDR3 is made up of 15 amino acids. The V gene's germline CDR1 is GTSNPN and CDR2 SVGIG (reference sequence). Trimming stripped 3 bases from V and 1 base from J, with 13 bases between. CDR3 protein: CAWRQGGLSNQPQHF. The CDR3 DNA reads TGTGCCTGGAGGCAGGGTGGTTTGAGCAATCAGCCCCAGCATTTT.

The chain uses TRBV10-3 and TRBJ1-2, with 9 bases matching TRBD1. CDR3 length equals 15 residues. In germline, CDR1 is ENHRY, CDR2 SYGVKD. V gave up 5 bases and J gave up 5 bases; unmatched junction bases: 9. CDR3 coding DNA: TGTGCCATCAGTAGACCGGGACAGGGAGAGTATGGCTACACCTTC. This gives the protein CAISRPGQGEYGYTF.

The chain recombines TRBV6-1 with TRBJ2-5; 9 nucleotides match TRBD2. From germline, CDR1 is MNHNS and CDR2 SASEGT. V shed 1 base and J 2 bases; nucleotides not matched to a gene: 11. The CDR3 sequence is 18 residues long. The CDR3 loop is CASSEEWSASGKQETQYF. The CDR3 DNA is TGTGCCAGCAGTGAAGAGTGGTCGGCTAGCGGGAAACAAGAGACCCAGTACTTC.

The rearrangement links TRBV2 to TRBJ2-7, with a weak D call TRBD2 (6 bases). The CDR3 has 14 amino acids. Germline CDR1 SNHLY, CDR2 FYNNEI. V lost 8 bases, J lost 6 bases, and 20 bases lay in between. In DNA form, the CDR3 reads TGTGCCAGCCTTCCAGGATGGTCCGGGGGCGAGCAGTACTTC. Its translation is CASLPGWSGGEQYF.

DNA for the CDR3: TGTGCCAGCAGCGTGGTGGCAGGGGGTAATGAAAAACTGTTTTTT. It encodes CASSVVAGGNEKLFF. The genes are TRBV9 and TRBJ1-4, with 7 bases fitting TRBD1. CDR3 size: 15 residues. CDR1 is SGDLS, CDR2 YYNGEE, per germline. The trim removed 2 bases at V and 4 bases at J, leaving 5 bases unmatched.

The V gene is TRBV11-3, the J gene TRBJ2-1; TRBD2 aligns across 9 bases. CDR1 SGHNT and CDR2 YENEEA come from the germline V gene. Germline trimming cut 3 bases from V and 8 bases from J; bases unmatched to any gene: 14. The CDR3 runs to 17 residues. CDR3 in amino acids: CASSLDQMAGGLHEQFF. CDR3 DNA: TGTGCCAGCAGCTTGGACCAGATGGCGGGGGGGCTCCATGAGCAGTTCTTC.

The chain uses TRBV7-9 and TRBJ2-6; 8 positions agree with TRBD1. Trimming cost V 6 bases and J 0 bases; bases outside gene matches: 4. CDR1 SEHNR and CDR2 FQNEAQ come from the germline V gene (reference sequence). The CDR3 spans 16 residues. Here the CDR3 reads CASRFDRGSGANVLTF. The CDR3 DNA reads TGTGCCAGCAGGTTCGACAGGGGCTCTGGGGCCAACGTCCTGACTTTC.

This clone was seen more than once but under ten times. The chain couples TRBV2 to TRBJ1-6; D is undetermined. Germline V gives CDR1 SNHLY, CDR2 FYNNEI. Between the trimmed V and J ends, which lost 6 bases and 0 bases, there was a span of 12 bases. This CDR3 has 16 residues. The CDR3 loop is CASRRRSSSYNSPLHF. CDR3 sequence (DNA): TGTGCCAGCAGGAGGAGGTCAAGCTCCTATAATTCACCCCTCCACTTT.

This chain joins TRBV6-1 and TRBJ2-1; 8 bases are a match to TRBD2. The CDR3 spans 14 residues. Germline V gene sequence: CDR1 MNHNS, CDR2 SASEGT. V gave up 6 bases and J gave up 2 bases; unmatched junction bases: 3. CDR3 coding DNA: TGTGCCAGCAGAACTAGCGGAGCCTACAATGAGCAGTTCTTC. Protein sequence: CASRTSGAYNEQFF.

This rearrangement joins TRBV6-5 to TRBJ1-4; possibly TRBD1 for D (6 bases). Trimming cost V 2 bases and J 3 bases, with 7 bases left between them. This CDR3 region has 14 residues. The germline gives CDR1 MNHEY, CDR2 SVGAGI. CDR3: CASSYRGSNEKLFF. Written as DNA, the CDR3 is TGTGCCAGCAGTTACAGGGGGTCTAATGAAAAACTGTTTTTT.

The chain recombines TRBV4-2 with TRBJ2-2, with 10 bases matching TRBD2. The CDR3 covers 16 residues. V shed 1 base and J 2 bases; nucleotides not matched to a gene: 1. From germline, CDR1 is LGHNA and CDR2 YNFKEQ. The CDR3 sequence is CASSQGTSGNTGELFF. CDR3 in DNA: TGTGCCAGCAGCCAAGGGACTAGCGGAAACACCGGGGAGCTGTTTTTT.

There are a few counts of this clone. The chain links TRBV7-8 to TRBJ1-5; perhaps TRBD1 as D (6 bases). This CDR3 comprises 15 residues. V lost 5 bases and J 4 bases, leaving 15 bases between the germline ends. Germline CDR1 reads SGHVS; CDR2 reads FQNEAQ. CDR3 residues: CASSPGGPGNQPQHF. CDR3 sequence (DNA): TGTGCCAGCAGCCCTGGGGGCCCGGGGAATCAGCCCCAGCATTTT.